The rows below give T cell receptor beta chains drawn from one sample of a study of T-cell reconstitution after alpha-beta-depleted transplantation in children. TCRdb fed the PCR reads into MiXCR, producing one record per CDR3 protein. The sample shows fewer than 1 million distinct CDR3 sequences, 15% to 20% of them seen only once. Specimen: PBMCs, mostly from graft donor cells, collected 360 days after TCRalphabeta/CD19-depleted stem cell transplant. These receptors all stem from a male patient younger than 18 who had a stem cell transplant for acute lymphoblastic leukemia, so the T cells may come from the graft donor. Both conserved end residues are part of each CDR3. A D gene is named only where the DNA matches it firmly. Expanded clones are given a class, and other clones once, few, many or no size at all.

TRBD2	TRBV29-1	few	TRBJ2-5	TGCAGCGTTCGACGGACTAGCGAACAGACCCAGTACTTC	CSVRRTSEQTQYF
-	TRBV25-1	-	TRBJ2-2	TGTGCCAGCAGTGAATCTCCCAACGCGAACACCGGGGAGCTGTTTTTT	CASSESPNANTGELFF
-	TRBV7-9	-	TRBJ2-1	TGTGCCAGCACCCCTAACGGCCAACTCCACAATGAGCAGTTCTTC	CASTPNGQLHNEQFF
-	TRBV20-1	many	TRBJ2-1	TGCAGTGCTAGAGAGGATGAGCAGTTCTTC	CSAREDEQFF
-	TRBV7-9	once	TRBJ1-4	TGTGCCAGCAGCTTAAGGGAGGGGCCAACTAATGAAAAACTGTTTTTT	CASSLREGPTNEKLFF
TRBD2	TRBV4-2	-	TRBJ2-7	TGTGCCAGCAGCCAAGGGGAAGGGGCTAGCGGAGGACTGGGGTACTTC	CASSQGEGASGGLGYF
-	TRBV27	few	TRBJ2-2	TGTGCCAGCAGTGACGGTTCGTTTACCGGGGAGCTGTTTTTT	CASSDGSFTGELFF
-	TRBV29-1	-	TRBJ2-7	TGCAGCGTTGATTGGCCAAATGGCGAGCAGTACTTC	CSVDWPNGEQYF
TRBD2	TRBV7-2	-	TRBJ2-1	TGTGCCAGCAGCCCCTCTAGCGGGAGGAGCCATGAGCAGTTCTTC	CASSPSSGRSHEQFF
TRBD1	TRBV7-8	-	TRBJ2-5	TGTGCCACGCAGGGGGCGATCGGCGAGACCCAGTACTTC	CATQGAIGETQYF
-	TRBV4-1	-	TRBJ2-5	TGCGCCAGCAGCCTAAGGGAACAAGAGACCCAGTACTTC	CASSLREQETQYF
-	TRBV12-3/TRBV12-4	many	TRBJ2-1	TGTGCCAGCAGCAAATGGAAGAGCTCCTACAATGAGCAGTTCTTC	CASSKWKSSYNEQFF
-	TRBV25-1	many	TRBJ2-7	TGTGCCAGCAGGCAGACGGCAGGAAGATACGAGCAGTACTTC	CASRQTAGRYEQYF
-	TRBV7-3	-	TRBJ2-1	TGTGCCAGCCGCTCAGAGGGTGAGCAGTTCTTC	CASRSEGEQFF
-	TRBV5-1	-	TRBJ2-4	TGCGCCAGCAGCTTAGGCGGGTCGCTAGCCAAAAACATTCAGTACTTC	CASSLGGSLAKNIQYF
-	TRBV7-2	many	TRBJ1-2	TGCGCCAGCAGCTTGGTCGGGGGCGCGAACTATGGCTACACCTTC	CASSLVGGANYGYTF
TRBD2	TRBV20-1	few	TRBJ2-7	TGCAGTGCTAGCCCCTCAGGGACTAGCGGGAGGCGAAGCTCCTACGAGCAGTACTTC	CSASPSGTSGRRSSYEQYF
-	TRBV3-1	few	TRBJ2-5	TGTGCCAGCAGCCAGAGGGGGAGGCAAGAGACCCAGTACTTC	CASSQRGRQETQYF
-	TRBV4-1	-	TRBJ1-1	TGCGCCAGCAGCCTGAGCCCCCCCCAGGGGTTTAACACTGAAGCTTTCTTT	CASSLSPPQGFNTEAFF
-	TRBV20-1	-	TRBJ2-3	TGCAGTGCCGGGGCCGGGAGTGATACGCAGTATTTT	CSAGAGSDTQYF
-	TRBV29-1	-	TRBJ2-5	TGCAGCGTTGAGGGGGCGGCAGGGGAAGAGACCCAGTACTTC	CSVEGAAGEETQYF
-	TRBV6-5	-	TRBJ2-6	TGTGCCAGCAGTTACTCGAGTGGACGGAACTCTGGGGCCAACGTCCTGACTTTC	CASSYSSGRNSGANVLTF
-	TRBV25-1	-	TRBJ2-5	TGTGCCAGCAGTGGCTACTACTGGGGAAAAGAGACCCAGTACTTC	CASSGYYWGKETQYF
-	TRBV5-1	-	TRBJ1-1	TGCGCCAGTGGGACGCAAGCGGACACTGAAGCTTTCTTT	CASGTQADTEAFF
-	TRBV5-1	-	TRBJ2-5	TGCGCCAGCACCGTGGAGGGGCAGGGGGAGACCCAGTACTTC	CASTVEGQGETQYF
-	TRBV5-1	few	TRBJ1-2	TGCGCCAGCAGCTTCGATTCAAAATGGGATGGCTACACCTTC	CASSFDSKWDGYTF
-	TRBV12-3/TRBV12-4	-	TRBJ2-7	TGTGCCAGCACCGGAAACCAGGACGAGCAGTACTTC	CASTGNQDEQYF
-	TRBV7-7	many	TRBJ2-7	TGTGCCAGCAGCCCAAGACAGGACTCCTACGAGCAGTACTTC	CASSPRQDSYEQYF
TRBD2	TRBV20-1	-	TRBJ2-5	TGCAGTGCTAGCCCATTTACTAGCGGGAGAGGCCAAGAGACCCAGTACTTC	CSASPFTSGRGQETQYF
TRBD1	TRBV7-8	-	TRBJ1-6	TGTGCCAGCAGCCCCCAGACAGGGACCAATTCACCCCTCCACTTT	CASSPQTGTNSPLHF
-	TRBV13	-	TRBJ2-1	TGTGCCAGCAGGCCGACGGTTGGGTTGGCCCTTGGGCACAATGAGCAGTTCTTC	CASRPTVGLALGHNEQFF
-	TRBV12-3/TRBV12-4	many	TRBJ2-3	TGTGCCAGCAGTGGGAAATGGCCAGATACGCAGTATTTT	CASSGKWPDTQYF
-	TRBV3-1	many	TRBJ1-5	TGTGCCAGCAGCCGAGTTGGGCAGCCCCAGCATTTT	CASSRVGQPQHF
TRBD1	TRBV29-1	-	TRBJ2-4	TGCAGCGTTGAAAAGGGGGCCGCCAAAAACATTCAGTACTTC	CSVEKGAAKNIQYF
TRBD1	TRBV5-1	-	TRBJ2-3	TGCGCCAGCAGCTTGGTTATCTGGGACAGGGGTTCAGATACGCAGTATTTT	CASSLVIWDRGSDTQYF
-	TRBV7-9	few	TRBJ2-1	TGTGCCAGCAGCCCAAAACCGGGGGGCGGGGATGAGCAGTTCTTC	CASSPKPGGGDEQFF
-	TRBV2	many	TRBJ2-7	TGTGCCAGCAGTGATGGCGAGCAGTACTTC	CASSDGEQYF
-	TRBV12-3/TRBV12-4	-	TRBJ2-4	TGTGCCAGCAGTTTAAGGGGGACCTCCCCACGGAGGAACATTCAGTACTTC	CASSLRGTSPRRNIQYF
-	TRBV10-3	few	TRBJ1-2	TGTGCCATCAGTGGTAACGGGGCTGGCTACACCTTC	CAISGNGAGYTF
TRBD1	TRBV5-6	-	TRBJ2-6	TGTGCCAGCAGCTTGCCGGGACAGGATGCCTCTGGGGCCAACGTCCTGACTTTC	CASSLPGQDASGANVLTF
TRBD2	TRBV11-3	few	TRBJ2-2	TGTGCCAGCAGCCTGACTAGCGCCACCGGGGAGCTGTTTTTT	CASSLTSATGELFF
-	TRBV13	-	TRBJ2-1	TGTGCCAGCAGCTTTACAATGAATGAGCAGTTCTTC	CASSFTMNEQFF
-	TRBV24-1	many	TRBJ2-1	TGTGCCACCAGTGACGTAGGCGGAGCCTACAATGAGCAGTTCTTC	CATSDVGGAYNEQFF
TRBD1	TRBV5-1	-	TRBJ2-3	TGCGCCAGCACAGAGGGACAGCCCTTAGATACGCAGTATTTT	CASTEGQPLDTQYF
TRBD2	TRBV12-3/TRBV12-4	many	TRBJ2-3	TGTGCCAGCAGTCCTAGCGGAGTTTACACAGATACGCAGTATTTT	CASSPSGVYTDTQYF
-	TRBV6-5	few	TRBJ1-4	TGTGCCAGCAGTTACAGGAGAAGCCCGGAGTTTTTT	CASSYRRSPEFF
TRBD1	TRBV6-5	-	TRBJ1-2	TGTGCCAGCAGTTCCCCACGGACAGGGGATTCTGGCTACACCTTC	CASSSPRTGDSGYTF
-	TRBV5-1	-	TRBJ2-2	TGCGCCAGCAGCTTGGACCCCGGCAGGGCGGCCGGGGAGCTGTTTTTT	CASSLDPGRAAGELFF
TRBD1	TRBV5-1	few	TRBJ1-4	TGCGCCAGCAGCTCTGACAGGGCCGCTAATGAAAAACTGTTTTTT	CASSSDRAANEKLFF
-	TRBV7-3	-	TRBJ1-1	TGTGCCAGCAGCTTAAACGTAGTGAACACTGAAGCTTTCTTT	CASSLNVVNTEAFF
-	TRBV5-6	-	TRBJ2-7	TGTGCCAGCAGCTTCTCAGGGAACCAGTACTTC	CASSFSGNQYF